This T cell receptor (beta chain) was recorded in a study of PD-1 blockade in classical Hodgkin lymphoma. The wider study: A 3 mg/kg intravenous dose of nivolumab was received by patients every 2 weeks.

Libraries were prepared by immunoSEQ multiplex PCR; TCRdb keeps only in-frame clonotypes and omits some of them. The sample contains 10,000 to 15,000 clones, 91% of which appear only once. Note on this clone: An end of the junction does not agree with germline; a read error may underlie this. The sample contains more than one DNA sequence encoding this CDR3.

The CDR3 has 15 residues. Per germline, CDR1 MGHRA and CDR2 YSYEKL. Relapses following autologous stem cell transplantation were seen in all patients, with brentuximab vedotin exposure varying. The V gene is TRBV4-1, the J gene TRBJ2-2, with TRBD1 matching 7 bases. The source was peripheral blood mononuclear cells (PBMCs), collected at baseline. The receptor's source is a human donor with classical Hodgkin lymphoma. The CDR3 nucleotides are TGCGCTAGCAGCCAAGTTGACAGGGAGTCCGGGGAGCTGTTTTTT. Its protein product is CASSQVDRESGELFF.